These 3 T cell receptor beta chains were sequenced from one sample in a study of blood T cell repertoires in COVID-19. TCRdb keeps only in-frame clones here, not all; method: immunoSEQ multiplex PCR. The repertoire includes hundreds of thousands of clones, 86% of them detected once, and roughly 1.4% sits in the top ten. Sequences were obtained from peripheral blood. Receptor source: a woman in her 30s with active or convalescent COVID-19.

The J gene is TRBJ1-1, the V gene TRBV18, with 10 bases lining up with TRBD1. The CDR3 totals 16 residues. CDR1 and CDR2 (germline): KGHSH, LQKENI. Trimming took 3 bases from V and 0 from J; bases not matched to a gene: 4. The CDR3 sequence is CASSPGTGAMNTEAFF. For the CDR3, the DNA is TGTGCCAGCTCACCGGGGACAGGGGCGATGAACACTGAAGCTTTCTTT.

The J gene is TRBJ2-3, the V gene TRBV11-2, with 10 positions matching TRBD2. Per germline, CDR1 SGHAT and CDR2 FQNNGV. Trimming at V came to 5 bases and at J to 3 bases, leaving 2 bases not matched to a gene. This CDR3 contains 14 residues. The chain's CDR3 is CASSPGLATDTQYF. The CDR3 region has the DNA TGTGCCAGCAGCCCGGGACTAGCGACAGATACGCAGTATTTT.

CDR3 sequence reads: CASSQAFTEAFF. CDR3 nucleotides: TGTGCCAGCAGCCAAGCCTTCACTGAAGCTTTCTTT. The chain combines TRBV3-1 (or the pseudogene TRBV3-2) with TRBJ1-1; unclear D gene. V was trimmed by 1 base and J by 4 bases, leaving 4 bases between them. Per the germline V gene, CDR1 is LGHDT and CDR2 is YNNKEL (reference sequence). The length of the CDR3 is 12 residues.